This TCR beta chain originates from a study of spatial heterogeneity in lung cancer. Study in general: TCR transcript counts in tumor regions correlated strongly with a T cell module score from matched bulk RNA-seq. Findings and limits, study-wide: Intratumoral expanded alpha and beta TCR counts were found to track tumor mutation counts.

In its sample, this clonotype was seen many times. Antigen: not known. The library was built for alpha chains, so this beta chain is an off-target read and its size means little. Via MiXCR, TCRdb re-called the 5' RACE reads, giving one row per CDR3 protein. The repertoire holds 16,000 or so distinct CDR3 sequences, with approximately 6.8% as singletons. Germline values: CDR1 SGDLS, CDR2 YYNGEE. The CDR3 sequence is 14 residues long. The ends were cut back, 0 bases at V and 1 base at J, with 7 bases in the middle. This sample's time point: sample taken at primary tumor resection. The 55 to 90 donors had untreated early-stage non-small cell lung cancer.

Material: lung tumor tissue, obtained at surgery. The receptor was derived from a female donor with early-stage non-small cell lung cancer. This rearrangement joins TRBV9 to TRBJ1-1; no firm D call. DNA for the CDR3: TGTGCCAGCAGCGTAGAAGCATGGAACACTGAAGCTTTCTTT. Its protein is CASSVEAWNTEAFF.